The 30 T cell receptor beta chains below come from one sample, sequenced in a study of T cell repertoires in cytomegalovirus infection. Their target antigens are unknown. MiXCR, run by TCRdb on the reads, gives a single entry per CDR3 protein. Of roughly 990,000 distinct CDR3 sequences in the sample, around 30% were seen once. This sample comprised cultured CD8+ T cells from PBMCs, obtained from culture after CMV antigen stimulation. Every receptor here comes from a human donor in good health (CMV status not recorded). Some clones in this sample may be carry-over from other donors' samples.

This rearrangement joins TRBV6-6 to TRBJ1-1; no reliable D call. CDR1 MNHNY and CDR2 SVGAGI come from the germline V gene (reference sequence). The V and J ends lost 8 bases and 1 base respectively, with 14 bases between them. The CDR3 is 14 residues long. In DNA, the CDR3 is TGTGCCAGCGCTTATTCTGGGAGGAACACTGAAGCTTTCTTT. Translation gives CASAYSGRNTEAFF.

The chain employs TRBV25-1 and TRBJ2-2; 10 bases are a match to TRBD1. Trimming removed 1 base from V and 7 bases from J; junction bases left unmatched: 6. The V gene's germline CDR1 is MGHDK and CDR2 SYGVNS. There are 16 residues in the CDR3. The CDR3 coding sequence is TGTGCCAGCAGTGAATGGGGGACAGGGGAGGTCGGGGAGCTGTTTTTT. It codes for CASSEWGTGEVGELFF.

This clonotype occurred many times. This chain connects TRBV7-6 to TRBJ2-2, with D possibly being TRBD1 or TRBD2 (5 bases each). The V gene's germline CDR1 is SGHVS and CDR2 FNYEAQ. Trimming pared 5 bases from V and 0 bases from J, leaving 13 bases between. This CDR3 contains 16 residues. CDR3 in DNA: TGTGCCAGCAGCCCCTCCGGGACCACGAACACCGGGGAGCTGTTTTTT. Translation gives CASSPSGTTNTGELFF.

This clonotype was counted between two and nine times. The chain employs TRBV9 and TRBJ2-6; D possibly uses TRBD1 or TRBD2 (5 bases each). The CDR3 has 19 residues. Germline V gene sequence: CDR1 SGDLS, CDR2 YYNGEE. Trimming took 4 bases from V and 0 from J, leaving 20 bases between them. CDR3: CASSSNPQGTSSGANVLTF. The CDR3 nucleotides read TGTGCCAGCAGCTCTAACCCTCAGGGCACTAGCTCTGGGGCCAACGTCCTGACTTTC.

The rearrangement links TRBV27 to TRBJ2-3, with 10 bases identical to TRBD1. The CDR3 is made up of 16 amino acids. Germline trimming cut 3 bases from V and 2 bases from J; bases unmatched to any gene: 5. In germline, CDR1 is MNHEY, CDR2 SMNVEV (reference sequence). The chain's CDR3 is CASSFGTGEITDTQYF. CDR3 nucleotide sequence: TGTGCCAGCAGTTTCGGGACAGGGGAAATCACAGATACGCAGTATTTT.

The rearrangement uses TRBV12-3 or TRBV12-4 and TRBJ1-1; no clear D gene. The V gene lost 8 bases and the J gene lost 1 base, with 8 bases spanning the gap. This CDR3 spans 12 amino acids. In DNA, the CDR3 is TGTGCCAGCCTCCCACGGAACACTGAAGCTTTCTTT. Translated: CASLPRNTEAFF.

V usage is TRBV4-2 and J usage is TRBJ1-5; D is unclear. There are 17 residues in the CDR3. Germline CDR1 LGHNA, CDR2 YNFKEQ. V lost 0 bases to trimming and J lost 0 bases, with 12 bases between them. The CDR3 nucleotides read TGTGCCAGCAGCCAAGATCTAACCCTCTATAGCAATCAGCCCCAGCATTTT. Protein product: CASSQDLTLYSNQPQHF.

This clonotype came up a few times. V and J are TRBV5-8 and TRBJ2-2; 7 bases fit TRBD2. The CDR3 runs 14 residues. Germline V gene lookup returns CDR1 SGHTS and CDR2 YDEGEE. J was trimmed by 3 bases and V by 4 bases; bases with no gene match: 3. CDR3 residues: CASSRGGYTGELFF. The CDR3 DNA is TGTGCCAGCAGCCGCGGGGGTTACACCGGGGAGCTGTTTTTT.

The chain employs TRBV20-1 and TRBJ2-7; D may be TRBD1 (5 bases). Germline V gives CDR1 DFQATT, CDR2 SNEGSKA (reference sequence). The CDR3 spans 11 residues. The germline V and J ends were trimmed by 5 bases and 3 bases, with 8 bases remaining between them. CDR3 residues: CSAFRDYEQYF. The CDR3 nucleotides read TGCAGTGCTTTCAGGGACTACGAGCAGTACTTC.

The chain uses TRBV20-1 and TRBJ2-1; D might be TRBD2 (5 bases). The CDR3 has 15 residues. V shed 0 bases and J shed 0 bases, with 9 bases lying between them. Germline V CDR1 and CDR2: DFQATT, SNEGSKA (reference sequence). CDR3 sequence: CSARDRRSSYNEQFF. CDR3 coding DNA: TGCAGTGCTAGAGATCGGAGGAGCTCCTACAATGAGCAGTTCTTC.

CDR3 sequence (DNA): TGTGCCACCGCCGACAGGGCTGGAAACACCATATATTTT. Its translation: CATADRAGNTIYF. V gene TRBV7-9 combines with J gene TRBJ1-3, with TRBD1 matching over 7 bases. The CDR3 extends over 13 amino acids. Germline loops: CDR1 SEHNR, CDR2 FQNEAQ (reference sequence). Trimming at V came to 10 bases and at J to 2 bases, leaving 5 bases not matched to a gene.

This sequence joins TRBV4-1 and TRBJ1-5; 8 bases are shared with TRBD1. From germline, CDR1 is MGHRA and CDR2 YSYEKL. The CDR3 totals 15 residues. The V segment lost 1 base and the J segment 3 bases; nucleotides outside the gene matches: 2. The CDR3 bases are TGCGCCAGCAGCCAAGGACAGGGGAACAATCAGCCCCAGCATTTT. It is translated as CASSQGQGNNQPQHF.

There are a few counts of this clonotype. V and J are TRBV19 and TRBJ1-1; a weak D match, TRBD1 (5 bases). Germline CDR1 reads LNHDA; CDR2 reads SQIVND (reference sequence). The CDR3 is 15 amino acids. Between the trimmed V and J ends, which lost 7 bases and 1 base, there was a span of 16 bases. CDR3 amino acids: CASKKGHEGNTEAFF. CDR3 DNA: TGTGCCAGTAAAAAGGGGCATGAGGGGAACACTGAAGCTTTCTTT. The entire variable domain, with the rest obtained from reference TRBV19 and TRBJ1-1, is as follows: DGGITQSPKYLFRKEGQNVTLSCEQNLNHDAMYWYRQDPGQGLRLIYYSQIVNDFQKGDIAEGYSVSREKKESFPLTVTSAQKNPTAFYLCASKKGHEGNTEAFFGQGTRLTVV.

The gene calls are TRBV13 and TRBJ2-6; a weak D match, TRBD2 (6 bases). Germline V gene data show CDR1 as PRHDT and CDR2 as FYEKMQ (reference sequence). The V and J ends lost 5 bases and 0 bases respectively, with 17 bases between them. CDR3 length equals 18 residues. CDR3 protein: CASSTRDGAVSGANVLTF. CDR3 DNA: TGTGCCAGCAGCACGCGGGACGGCGCAGTCTCTGGGGCCAACGTCCTGACTTTC.

This clonotype was seen a few times. The rearrangement links TRBV4-1 to TRBJ2-2; possibly TRBD2 for D (5 bases). The CDR3 has 20 residues. The germline gives CDR1 MGHRA, CDR2 YSYEKL. V was clipped by 3 bases and J by 2 bases, with 25 bases between them. For the CDR3, the DNA is TGCGCCAGCAGCCACCCTAAAGGGCCTTTCTCTGGAGGAAACACCGGGGAGCTGTTTTTT. Protein sequence: CASSHPKGPFSGGNTGELFF.

This clonotype has at least ten counts. This chain joins TRBV7-2 and TRBJ1-2; 7 bases line up with TRBD1. CDR3 size: 18 residues. V lost 0 bases and J lost 6; bases outside the gene matches: 16. The germline V gene has CDR1 SGHTA and CDR2 FQGNSA. The CDR3 coding sequence is TGTGCCAGCAGCTTAGCGCGACAGGGAACCGTTTGGCCCGATGGCTACACCTTC. Translation gives CASSLARQGTVWPDGYTF. Supplemented by reference TRBV7-2 and TRBJ1-2, the full variable domain reads GAGVSQSPSNKVTEKGKDVELRCDPISGHTALYWYRQSLGQGLEFLIYFQGNSAPDKSGLPSDRFSAERTGGSVSTLTIQRTQQEDSAVYLCASSLARQGTVWPDGYTFGSGTRLTVV.

This clonotype was recorded once. J is TRBJ2-3 and V is TRBV12-3 or TRBV12-4; no definite D call. The CDR3 sequence is 16 residues long. V lost 3 bases, J lost 4 bases, and 17 bases lay in between. The chain's CDR3 is CASSFNFQGFADTQYF. CDR3 bases: TGTGCCAGCAGTTTTAACTTCCAAGGATTCGCAGATACGCAGTATTTT.

The V gene is TRBV9, the J gene TRBJ2-5; D is perhaps TRBD1 or TRBD2 (6 bases each). Germline V gene sequence: CDR1 SGDLS, CDR2 YYNGEE. V lost 6 bases and J lost 0, with 24 bases in between. The CDR3 loop spans 18 amino acids. CDR3: CASTWGRSGTPYQETQYF. CDR3 bases: TGTGCCAGCACCTGGGGGCGTTCCGGGACTCCGTACCAAGAGACCCAGTACTTC.

The chain is built from TRBV4-2 and TRBJ2-7, with 10 bases aligning to TRBD2. Germline loops: CDR1 LGHNA, CDR2 YNFKEQ. This CDR3 is 14 amino acids long. V lost 2 bases, J lost 5 bases, and 3 bases stayed unmatched. The CDR3 DNA is TGTGCCAGCAGCCAAAGCGGGGGGGCCCACGAGCAGTACGTC. Translating gives CASSQSGGAHEQYV.

The rearrangement uses TRBV7-9 and TRBJ2-2; 9 nucleotides align to TRBD1. The CDR3 is 16 residues long. The V gene end was trimmed by 5 bases and the J gene end by 3 bases; junction bases not matched to a gene: 7. Germline assignment: CDR1 SEHNR and CDR2 FQNEAQ (reference sequence). The CDR3 spells CASSSTGGGDTGELFF. CDR3 DNA sequence: TGTGCCAGCAGCAGTACAGGGGGCGGAGACACCGGGGAGCTGTTTTTT. The whole variable domain, filled in from reference TRBV7-9 and TRBJ2-2, reads DTGVSQNPRHKITKRGQNVTFRCDPISEHNRLYWYRQTLGQGPEFLTYFQNEAQLEKSRLLSDRFSAERPKGSFSTLEIQRTEQGDSAMYLCASSSTGGGDTGELFFGEGSRLTVL.

This chain joins TRBV7-6 and TRBJ1-1; tentatively, D is TRBD1 (6 bases). The germline V gene encodes CDR1 SGHVS and CDR2 FNYEAQ. The CDR3 runs to 13 residues. Trimming pared 1 base from V and 11 bases from J, leaving 14 bases between. CDR3 sequence: CASSLEGGGDAFF. The CDR3 nucleotides read TGTGCCAGCAGCTTAGAGGGGGGTGGGGATGCTTTCTTT. The variable domain in full, with the rest retrieved from reference TRBV7-6 and TRBJ1-1, is GAGVSQSPRYKVTKRGQDVALRCDPISGHVSLYWYRQALGQGPEFLTYFNYEAQQDKSGLPNDRFSAERPEGSISTLTIQRTEQRDSAMYRCASSLEGGGDAFFGQGTRLTVV.

This clonotype occurred many times. This rearrangement joins TRBV28 to TRBJ1-5; the D gene is possibly TRBD1 (6 bases). The CDR3 runs to 15 residues. In germline, CDR1 is MDHEN, CDR2 SYDVKM. Trimming removed 7 bases at V and 6 bases at J, with 19 bases between. CDR3 in DNA: TGTGCCAGCACCCCTGGCAGGGGTTCGGGTCAGCCCCAGCATTTT. Encoded protein: CASTPGRGSGQPQHF.

This clonotype was seen ten or more times. V is TRBV7-8 and J is TRBJ2-7; tentatively, D is TRBD1 (5 bases). Germline values: CDR1 SGHVS, CDR2 FQNEAQ. CDR3 size: 13 residues. V was clipped by 1 base and J by 4 bases, with 8 bases between them. The CDR3 coding sequence is TGTGCCAGCAGCTTAGGGGGCCAGTACGAGCAGTACGTC. This encodes CASSLGGQYEQYV.

This clonotype was detected only a few times. This sequence joins TRBV15 and TRBJ2-3, with TRBD2 identical over 8 bases. The V segment lost 0 bases and the J segment 3 bases; nucleotides outside the gene matches: 8. The CDR3 has 17 amino acids. Germline values: CDR1 LNHNV, CDR2 YYDKDF (reference sequence). The CDR3 reads CATSRDLSSGVTDTQYF. For the CDR3, the DNA is TGTGCCACCAGCAGAGATCTGAGTAGCGGGGTTACAGATACGCAGTATTTT.

This clonotype has a count of ten or more. The genes are TRBV7-8 and TRBJ1-1, with TRBD1 as a possible D gene (6 bases). The CDR3 runs 15 residues. Between the trimmed V and J ends, which lost 7 bases and 2 bases, there was a span of 17 bases. Germline values: CDR1 SGHVS, CDR2 FQNEAQ. CDR3 protein: CASNIGGGLNTEAFF. The CDR3 coding sequence is TGTGCCAGCAACATAGGTGGGGGGCTTAACACTGAAGCTTTCTTT.

There are a few counts of this clonotype. The rearrangement links TRBV4-1 to TRBJ2-7, with 9 bases identical to TRBD1. Trimming at V came to 0 bases and at J to 2 bases, leaving 2 bases not matched to a gene. CDR1 and CDR2 (germline): MGHRA, YSYEKL. The CDR3 totals 15 residues. The CDR3 DNA reads TGCGCCAGCAGCCAAGAGACAGGGGGGGCCTACGAGCAGTACTTC. This translates into CASSQETGGAYEQYF.

V is TRBV2 and J is TRBJ1-5; 7 bases fit TRBD1. CDR1 SNHLY and CDR2 FYNNEI come from the germline V gene. There are 15 residues in the CDR3. V lost 1 base to trimming and J lost 6 bases; unmatched junction nucleotides: 6. The chain's CDR3 is CASSEVRTGVQPQHF. Written as DNA, the CDR3 is TGTGCCAGCAGTGAAGTCCGCACAGGGGTTCAGCCCCAGCATTTT.

The chain links TRBV27 to TRBJ2-7; no clear D. This CDR3 is 14 amino acids long. V lost 5 bases and J 2 bases, leaving 13 bases between the germline ends. Germline V CDR1 and CDR2: MNHEY, SMNVEV (reference sequence). This CDR3 is CASSLSSQTYEQYV. The CDR3 region has the DNA TGTGCCAGCAGTCTCAGCAGCCAAACCTACGAGCAGTACGTC.

The CDR3 nucleotides are TGTGCCAGCAGTTATCCCCGGACTAGGATTGATACGCAGTATTTT. This codes for CASSYPRTRIDTQYF. The J gene is TRBJ2-3, the V gene TRBV6-2 or TRBV6-3, with 7 positions matching TRBD2. The CDR3 totals 15 residues. V dropped 3 bases and J dropped 6; count of bases not matched to a gene: 9. Per the germline V gene, CDR1 is MNHEY and CDR2 is SVGEGT.

This clonotype was detected ten times or more. The chain couples TRBV4-1 to TRBJ2-1, with D possibly TRBD2 on 5 matching bases. The germline V and J ends were trimmed by 3 bases and 8 bases, with 8 bases remaining between them. The germline CDR1 and CDR2 sequences are MGHRA and YSYEKL. CDR3 length: 12 residues. The CDR3 protein is CASSHASHEQFF. The CDR3 nucleotides are TGCGCCAGCAGCCACGCTAGCCATGAGCAGTTCTTC.